The 20 T cell receptor beta chains presented below share a single source sample, sequenced in a study of response to subunit inactivated influenza vaccine. TCRdb recomputed calls from the RT-PCR reads with MiXCR, one row per CDR3 protein. This table has around 200,000 distinct CDR3 sequences, around 8.8% appearing once. Source: non-naive T cells sorted from PBMCs, taken on the day of vaccination. These TCRs come from a man aged 45-65 years who received an inactivated influenza vaccine.

This clonotype was counted many times. This chain joins TRBV5-1 and TRBJ2-2; 9 bases fit TRBD1. The CDR3 has 15 residues. The V and J ends lost 4 bases and 7 bases, in that order; junction bases with no gene match: 8. Germline CDR1 is SGHRS and CDR2 is YFSETQ. The CDR3 region has the DNA TGCGCCAGCAGCCCCCAGGGACAGGGCCTCGGGGAGCTGTTTTTT. It is translated as CASSPQGQGLGELFF.

CDR3 sequence reads: CASSILSGYSYEQYF. In nucleotides, the CDR3 is TGTGCCAGTAGTATCCTAAGCGGGTACTCCTACGAGCAGTACTTC. The chain carries TRBV19 and TRBJ2-7; TRBD2 is a possible D gene (6 bases). Trimming took 3 bases from V and 0 from J, leaving 12 bases between them. This CDR3 contains 15 residues. The germline gives CDR1 LNHDA, CDR2 SQIVND (reference sequence). Full variable domain (outside the CDR3, taken from reference TRBV19 and TRBJ2-7): DGGITQSPKYLFRKEGQNVTLSCEQNLNHDAMYWYRQDPGQGLRLIYYSQIVNDFQKGDIAEGYSVSREKKESFPLTVTSAQKNPTAFYLCASSILSGYSYEQYFGPGTRLTVT.

This clonotype has more than one count but fewer than ten. The chain uses TRBV20-1 and TRBJ2-7; the match to TRBD2 covers 12 bases. This CDR3 spans 14 amino acids. Germline V lookup: CDR1 DFQATT, CDR2 SNEGSKA (reference sequence). The trim removed 0 bases at V and 6 bases at J, leaving 3 bases unmatched. Here the CDR3 DNA reads TGCAGTGCTAGAGATCCTAGCGGGAGGGGCGAGCAGTACTTC. Translated, it gives CSARDPSGRGEQYF.

In the case of this clonotype: An end of the junction differs from the germline gene, which may be a read error. This sequence joins TRBV9 and TRBJ2-3; 11 bases are a match to TRBD2. Germline V gene data show CDR1 as SGDLS and CDR2 as YYNGEE. The CDR3 is made up of 16 amino acids. Here the CDR3 DNA reads TGTGCCACCAGCGTAGGGCTAGCGGGAGGCGAAGATACGCAGTATTTT. This translates into CATSVGLAGGEDTQYF.

This clonotype came up many times. V and J are TRBV5-1 and TRBJ2-1; 8 bases line up with TRBD1. Trimming at V came to 0 bases and at J to 9 bases, leaving 5 bases not matched to a gene. The CDR3 runs 14 residues. Germline CDR1 and CDR2: SGHRS and YFSETQ. CDR3 amino acids: CASSLGTGTTEQFF. DNA of the CDR3: TGCGCCAGCAGCTTGGGGACAGGGACCACTGAGCAGTTCTTC.

The chain has TRBV12-5 and TRBJ2-2, with a possible D match to TRBD1 (6 bases). V was pared by 1 base and J by 6 bases, with 15 bases between. The CDR3 loop spans 16 amino acids. Germline CDR1 LGHNT, CDR2 FRNRAP. The CDR3 region has the DNA TGTGCTAGTGGTTTGGGCCGGGACACCCGCCCCGGGGAGCTGTTTTTT. Translating it yields CASGLGRDTRPGELFF.

This sequence joins TRBV5-6 and TRBJ1-5; tentative D call: TRBD1 (5 bases). Germline V gene sequence: CDR1 SGHDT, CDR2 YYEEEE. This CDR3 spans 15 amino acids. Trimming left V 3 bases short and J 0 bases short, with 10 bases between. In DNA form, the CDR3 reads TGTGCCAGCAGCTCGCAGGGAAATAGCAATCAGCCCCAGCATTTT. This translates into CASSSQGNSNQPQHF. Together with reference TRBV5-6 and TRBJ1-5, the CDR3 gives the full variable domain: DAGVTQSPTHLIKTRGQQVTLRCSPKSGHDTVSWYQQALGQGPQFIFQYYEEEERQRGNFPDRFSGHQFPNYSSELNVNALLLGDSALYLCASSSQGNSNQPQHFGDGTRLSIL.

This clonotype has ten or more counts. V usage is TRBV6-2 or TRBV6-3 and J usage is TRBJ2-7; possible D gene TRBD1, 6 bases. There are 21 residues in the CDR3. V was pared by 4 bases and J by 4 bases, with 35 bases between. The V gene's germline CDR1 is MNHEY and CDR2 SVGEGT. Here the CDR3 DNA reads TGTGCCAGCAGTTCCTCCTGGTTGTATTTTACCCCCGGGACAACCTCATACGAGCAGTACTTC. Amino acid sequence: CASSSSWLYFTPGTTSYEQYF.

This clonotype was seen only a few times. V gene TRBV5-6 combines with J gene TRBJ2-5; D is ambiguous. The germline V gene has CDR1 SGHDT and CDR2 YYEEEE. With 6 bases removed from V and 5 bases from J, the gap between germline ends came to 14 bases. The CDR3 loop spans 13 amino acids. CDR3 residues: CASTAYGRETQYF. The CDR3 DNA sequence: TGTGCCAGCACCGCGTATGGTAGGGAGACCCAGTACTTC.

This chain connects TRBV28 to TRBJ2-7; 8 nucleotides align to TRBD2. This CDR3 has 15 residues. Trimming removed 8 bases from V and 0 bases from J; junction bases left unmatched: 9. Per germline, CDR1 MDHEN and CDR2 SYDVKM. This chain's CDR3 is CASLPSGRRSYEQYF. In DNA form, the CDR3 reads TGTGCCAGCTTGCCTAGCGGGCGACGCTCCTACGAGCAGTACTTC.

In its sample, this clonotype was seen many times. The chain employs TRBV10-3 and TRBJ2-5; 7 bases align to TRBD1. V lost 2 bases to trimming and J lost 5 bases; unmatched junction nucleotides: 5. Germline V gives CDR1 ENHRY, CDR2 SYGVKD. This CDR3 has 14 residues. The CDR3 here is CAISEDRARETQYF. Written as DNA, the CDR3 is TGTGCCATCAGTGAGGACAGGGCCAGGGAGACCCAGTACTTC.

The table lists this clonotype with a few counts. The V and J genes are TRBV12-3 or TRBV12-4 and TRBJ2-5, with a weak D call TRBD2 (6 bases). The CDR3 length is 13 residues. The V and J ends lost 4 bases and 5 bases respectively, with 11 bases between them. The CDR3 sequence: CASSWREGETQYF. In DNA, the CDR3 is TGTGCCAGCAGTTGGAGGGAAGGGGAGACCCAGTACTTC.

This clonotype occurred a few times. The rearrangement uses TRBV12-3 or TRBV12-4 and TRBJ2-7, with 8 bases matching TRBD1. Trimming took 6 bases from V and 6 from J; bases not matched to a gene: 4. CDR3 length: 12 residues. DNA for the CDR3: TGTGCCAGCAGCCGGGGGACAGGCGAGCAGTACTTC. Translation: CASSRGTGEQYF.

This clonotype was counted between two and nine times. J is TRBJ2-5 and V is TRBV5-1, with TRBD2 matching over 8 bases. Germline V gene data show CDR1 as SGHRS and CDR2 as YFSETQ. The CDR3 sequence is 15 residues long. V gave up 0 bases and J gave up 3 bases; unmatched junction bases: 4. The CDR3 loop reads CASSLGGSGEETQYF. The CDR3 DNA reads TGCGCCAGCAGCTTGGGGGGTAGCGGGGAAGAGACCCAGTACTTC.

Ten or more counts support this clonotype. The chain is built from TRBV12-3 or TRBV12-4 and TRBJ2-7; D tentatively fits TRBD1 or TRBD2 (6 bases each). This CDR3 has 13 amino acids. The ends were cut back, 5 bases at V and 3 bases at J, with 11 bases in the middle. CDR3 DNA sequence: TGTGCCAGCAGTCCAGGGGAGGTCTACGAGCAGTACTTC. This gives the protein CASSPGEVYEQYF.

The chain employs TRBV30 and TRBJ2-3; 10 bases map to TRBD2. V lost 5 bases, J lost 2 bases, and 4 bases stayed unmatched. CDR3 length: 14 amino acids. The germline CDR1 and CDR2 sequences are GTSNPN and SVGIG (reference sequence). CDR3 amino acids: CAWRTSGTTDTQYF. CDR3 in DNA: TGTGCCTGGCGAACTAGCGGGACCACAGATACGCAGTATTTT.

The sample holds a few counts of this clonotype. The chain is built from TRBV28 and TRBJ1-5; TRBD1 matches 10 bases. The CDR3 has 16 residues. V shed 1 base, J shed 2 bases, and the junction held 2 bases outside the gene matches. Germline lookup yields CDR1 MDHEN and CDR2 SYDVKM. In nucleotides, the CDR3 is TGTGCCAGCAGTTTATCTGGGACAGGGGGCAATCAGCCCCAGCATTTT. Translation: CASSLSGTGGNQPQHF.

This clonotype came up many times. The CDR3 sequence: CASSVSTIYEQYF. In DNA form, the CDR3 reads TGTGCCAGCAGTGTGAGCACAATCTACGAGCAGTACTTC. V is TRBV6-1 and J is TRBJ2-7; no clear D gene. The CDR3 covers 13 residues. The V end was cut by 4 bases, the J end by 3 bases, with 10 bases between. CDR1 is MNHNS and CDR2 is SASEGT in the germline V gene.

This clonotype appeared many times. The chain recombines TRBV5-1 with TRBJ1-6, with 7 bases aligning to TRBD1. Per germline, CDR1 SGHRS and CDR2 YFSETQ. Losses at the gene ends were 3 bases for V and 6 bases for J; bases not matched to a gene: 6. This CDR3 contains 15 residues. The CDR3 reads CASSSSGGGNSPLHF. CDR3 nucleotide sequence: TGCGCCAGCAGCTCTTCAGGGGGTGGTAATTCACCCCTCCACTTT.

The chain couples TRBV2 to TRBJ1-1; a weak D match, TRBD1 (5 bases). Germline CDR1 and CDR2: SNHLY and FYNNEI. V gave up 7 bases and J gave up 4 bases, with 16 bases separating them. The CDR3 has 14 amino acids. This CDR3 reads CASKGRAVITEAFF. The CDR3 DNA sequence: TGTGCCAGCAAGGGGAGGGCGGTGATCACTGAAGCTTTCTTT.